The clone carrying this T cell receptor (beta chain) was picked up many times. Its antigen remains unknown. Amplified TCR beta CDR3 regions came from RNA transcripts. With the HTBI primer set, the TCR CDR3 went through a first round of RT-PCR. TCRdb re-derived calls from the multiplex PCR reads in MiXCR, one entry per CDR3 protein. This sample has about 720,000 distinct CDR3 sequences; 15% to 20% occur once, and the top ten carry over 15%. This sample stems from a study of T cells in Graves' hyperthyroidism and ophthalmopathy. V was pared by 4 bases and J by 1 base, with 13 bases of the junction left unmatched. Germline V gives CDR1 SEHNR, CDR2 FQNEAQ (reference sequence). The CDR3 sequence is 18 residues long. Study-wide results and limits: Ophthalmopathy got predicted by the model a median 6.5 months before its onset. Most expanded thyroid clonotypes above 0.001 recurred in blood.

Researchers barred patients who had uncontrolled infection, other autoimmune disease, pregnancy or lactation. The diagnoses drew upon clinical symptoms, serum thyroxine and TRAb, thyroid ultrasound and orbital computed tomography. This TCR was recovered from a woman in her forties or fifties with Graves' hyperthyroidism that later progressed to Graves' ophthalmopathy. The material sequenced was blood. The rearrangement joins TRBV7-9 to TRBJ2-3; 8 nucleotides agree with TRBD2. The CDR3 nucleotides are TGTGCCAGCAGCTCTAAACTGCTTGGACTAGCTCGCACAGATACGCAGTATTTT. Translated, it gives CASSSKLLGLARTDTQYF.